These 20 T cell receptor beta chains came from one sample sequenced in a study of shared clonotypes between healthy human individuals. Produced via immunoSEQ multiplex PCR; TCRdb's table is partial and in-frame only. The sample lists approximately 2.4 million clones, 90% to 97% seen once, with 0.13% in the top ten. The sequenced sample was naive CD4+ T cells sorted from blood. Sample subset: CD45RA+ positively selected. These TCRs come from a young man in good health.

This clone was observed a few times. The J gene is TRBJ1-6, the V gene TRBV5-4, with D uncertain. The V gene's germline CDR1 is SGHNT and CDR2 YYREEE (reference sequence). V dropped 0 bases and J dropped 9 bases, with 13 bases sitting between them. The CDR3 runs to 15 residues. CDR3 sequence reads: CASSLAYDKISPLHF. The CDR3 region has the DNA TGTGCCAGCAGCTTGGCCTATGATAAAATTTCACCCCTCCACTTT.

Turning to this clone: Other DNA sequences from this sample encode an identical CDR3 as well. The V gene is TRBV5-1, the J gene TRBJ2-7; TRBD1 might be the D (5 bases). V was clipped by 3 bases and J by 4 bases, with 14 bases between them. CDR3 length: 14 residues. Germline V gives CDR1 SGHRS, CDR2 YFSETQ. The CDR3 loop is CASSSGQGTYEQYF. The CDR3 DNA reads TGCGCCAGCAGCTCTGGGCAGGGTACATACGAGCAGTACTTC.

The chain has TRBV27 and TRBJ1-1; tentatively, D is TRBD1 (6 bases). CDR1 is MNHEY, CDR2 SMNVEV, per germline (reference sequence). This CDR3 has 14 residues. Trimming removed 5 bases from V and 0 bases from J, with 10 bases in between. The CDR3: CASSNTGLNTEAFF. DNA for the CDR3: TGTGCCAGCAGTAACACAGGGTTGAACACTGAAGCTTTCTTT.

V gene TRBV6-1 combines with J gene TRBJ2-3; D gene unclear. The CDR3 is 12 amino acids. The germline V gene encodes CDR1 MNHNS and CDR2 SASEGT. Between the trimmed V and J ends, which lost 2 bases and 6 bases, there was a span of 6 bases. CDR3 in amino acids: CASSESWDTQYF. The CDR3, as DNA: TGTGCCAGCAGTGAAAGTTGGGATACGCAGTATTTT.

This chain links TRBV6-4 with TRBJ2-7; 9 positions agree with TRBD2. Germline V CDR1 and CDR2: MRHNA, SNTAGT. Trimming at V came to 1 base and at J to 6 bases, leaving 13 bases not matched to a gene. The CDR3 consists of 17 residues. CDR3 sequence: CASSDCSSGVTVGEQYF. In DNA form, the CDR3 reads TGTGCCAGCAGTGACTGTTCTAGCGGGGTTACTGTTGGCGAGCAGTACTTC.

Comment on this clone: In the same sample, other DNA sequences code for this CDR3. CDR3 sequence reads: CASSYGQGSYEQYF. The CDR3 bases are TGTGCCAGCAGTTACGGACAGGGATCCTACGAGCAGTACTTC. The genes are TRBV6-6 and TRBJ2-7; 8 bases are a match to TRBD1. The CDR3 totals 14 residues. The V and J ends lost 2 bases and 1 base, in that order; junction bases with no gene match: 1. The germline V gene encodes CDR1 MNHNY and CDR2 SVGAGI (reference sequence).

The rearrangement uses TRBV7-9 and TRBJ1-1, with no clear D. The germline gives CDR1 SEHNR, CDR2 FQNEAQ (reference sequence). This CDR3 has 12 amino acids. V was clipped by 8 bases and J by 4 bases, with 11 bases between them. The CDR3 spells CASSASGTEAFF. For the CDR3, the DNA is TGTGCCAGCTCCGCCTCGGGCACTGAAGCTTTCTTT. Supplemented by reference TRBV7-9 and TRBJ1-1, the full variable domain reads DTGVSQNPRHKITKRGQNVTFRCDPISEHNRLYWYRQTLGQGPEFLTYFQNEAQLEKSRLLSDRFSAERPKGSFSTLEIQRTEQGDSAMYLCASSASGTEAFFGQGTRLTVV.

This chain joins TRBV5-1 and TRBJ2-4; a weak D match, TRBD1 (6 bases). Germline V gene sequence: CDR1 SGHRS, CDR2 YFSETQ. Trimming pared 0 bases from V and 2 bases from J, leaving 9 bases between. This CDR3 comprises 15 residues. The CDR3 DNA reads TGCGCCAGCAGCTTGGGGCAGGGGCCCAAAAACATTCAGTACTTC. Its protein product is CASSLGQGPKNIQYF. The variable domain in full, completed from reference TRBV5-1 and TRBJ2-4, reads KAGVTQTPRYLIKTRGQQVTLSCSPISGHRSVSWYQQTPGQGLQFLFEYFSETQRNKGNFPGRFSGRQFSNSRSEMNVSTLELGDSALYLCASSLGQGPKNIQYFGAGTRLSVL.

This CDR3 reads CASSEASPGVNSPLHF. The CDR3 region has the DNA TGTGCCAGCAGTGAAGCGAGTCCAGGGGTGAATTCACCCCTCCACTTT. V usage is TRBV6-1 and J usage is TRBJ1-6; D is perhaps TRBD1 (6 bases). CDR1 is MNHNS and CDR2 is SASEGT in the germline V gene. The CDR3 runs to 16 residues. With 0 bases removed from V and 7 bases from J, the gap between germline ends came to 13 bases.

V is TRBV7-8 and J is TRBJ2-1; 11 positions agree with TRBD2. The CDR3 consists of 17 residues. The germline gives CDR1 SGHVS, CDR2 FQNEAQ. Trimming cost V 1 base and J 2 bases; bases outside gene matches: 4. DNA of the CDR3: TGTGCCAGCAGCTTAGGAGGGACTAGCGGTACCTACAATGAGCAGTTCTTC. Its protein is CASSLGGTSGTYNEQFF. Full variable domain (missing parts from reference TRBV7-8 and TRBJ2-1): GAGVSQSPRYKVAKRGQDVALRCDPISGHVSLFWYQQALGQGPEFLTYFQNEAQLDKSGLPSDRFFAERPEGSVSTLKIQRTQQEDSAVYLCASSLGGTSGTYNEQFFGPGTRLTVL.

CDR3 region: CASSFLGQGGSPLHF. DNA of the CDR3: TGTGCCAGCAGTTTTCTCGGACAGGGGGGTTCACCCCTCCACTTT. This chain connects TRBV28 to TRBJ1-6; the match to TRBD1 covers 10 bases. CDR1 is MDHEN, CDR2 SYDVKM, per germline. Unmatched junction bases numbered 5, after V lost 3 bases and J lost 9 bases. The CDR3 is made up of 15 amino acids.

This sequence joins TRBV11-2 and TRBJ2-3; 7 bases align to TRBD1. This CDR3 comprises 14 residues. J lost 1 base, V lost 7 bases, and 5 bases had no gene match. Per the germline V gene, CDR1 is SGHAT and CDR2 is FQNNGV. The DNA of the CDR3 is TGTGCCAGCACCCTTAGGGGGCGCACAGATACGCAGTATTTT. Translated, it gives CASTLRGRTDTQYF.

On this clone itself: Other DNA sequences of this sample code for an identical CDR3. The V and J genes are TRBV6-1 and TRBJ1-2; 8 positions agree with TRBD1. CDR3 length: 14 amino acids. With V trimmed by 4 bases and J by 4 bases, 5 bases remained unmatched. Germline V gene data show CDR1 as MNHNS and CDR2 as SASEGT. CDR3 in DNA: TGTGCCAGCAGTGTAGGAACAGGGGGCTATGGCTACACCTTC. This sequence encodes CASSVGTGGYGYTF.

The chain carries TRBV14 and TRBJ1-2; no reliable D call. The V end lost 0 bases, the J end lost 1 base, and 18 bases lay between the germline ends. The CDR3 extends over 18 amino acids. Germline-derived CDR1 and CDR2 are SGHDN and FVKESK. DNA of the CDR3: TGTGCCAGCAGCCAAGATCATCCACCCTGGGTAGTTAACTATGGCTACACCTTC. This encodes CASSQDHPPWVVNYGYTF.

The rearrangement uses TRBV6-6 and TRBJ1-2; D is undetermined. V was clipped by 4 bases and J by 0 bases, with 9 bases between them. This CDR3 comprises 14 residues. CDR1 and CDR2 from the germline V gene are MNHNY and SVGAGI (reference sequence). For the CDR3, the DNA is TGTGCCAGCAGTTTCCCCTCTGCTAACTATGGCTACACCTTC. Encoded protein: CASSFPSANYGYTF.

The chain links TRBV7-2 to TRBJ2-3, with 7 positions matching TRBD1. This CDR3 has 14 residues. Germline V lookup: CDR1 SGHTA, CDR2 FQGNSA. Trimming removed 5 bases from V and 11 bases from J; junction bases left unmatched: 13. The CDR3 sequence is CASSAGTAGVVQYF. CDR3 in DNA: TGTGCCAGCAGCGCCGGGACAGCCGGGGTGGTGCAGTATTTT. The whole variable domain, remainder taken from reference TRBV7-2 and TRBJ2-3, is GAGVSQSPSNKVTEKGKDVELRCDPISGHTALYWYRQSLGQGLEFLIYFQGNSAPDKSGLPSDRFSAERTGGSVSTLTIQRTQQEDSAVYLCASSAGTAGVVQYFGPGTRLTVL.

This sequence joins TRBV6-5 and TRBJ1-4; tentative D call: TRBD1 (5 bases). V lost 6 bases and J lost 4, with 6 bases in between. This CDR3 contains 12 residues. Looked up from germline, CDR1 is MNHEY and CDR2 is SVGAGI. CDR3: CASRRGNEKLFF. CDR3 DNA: TGTGCCAGCAGAAGGGGTAATGAAAAACTGTTTTTT.

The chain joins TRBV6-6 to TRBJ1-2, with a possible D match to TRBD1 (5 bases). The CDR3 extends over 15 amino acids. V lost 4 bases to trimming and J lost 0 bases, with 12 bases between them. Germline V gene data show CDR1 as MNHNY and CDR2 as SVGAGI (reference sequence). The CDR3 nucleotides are TGTGCCAGCAGTTCCCCGACAGACTCTAACTATGGCTACACCTTC. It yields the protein CASSSPTDSNYGYTF.

The CDR3 reads CASSEAQGLAGEGEQYF. In nucleotides, the CDR3 is TGTGCCAGCAGTGAAGCGCAGGGACTAGCGGGAGAAGGTGAGCAGTACTTC. The chain is built from TRBV2 and TRBJ2-7, with 14 bases lining up with TRBD2. Per germline, CDR1 SNHLY and CDR2 FYNNEI. The CDR3 is 17 residues long. The J segment lost 7 bases and the V segment lost 0 bases, leaving 8 bases of the junction unmatched.

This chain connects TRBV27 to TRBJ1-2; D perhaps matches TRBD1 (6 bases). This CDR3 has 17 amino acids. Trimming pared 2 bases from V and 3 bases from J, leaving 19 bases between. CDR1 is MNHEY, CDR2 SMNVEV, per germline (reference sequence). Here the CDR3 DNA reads TGTGCCAGCAGTTTAGTCACTGGGGCTACAGGGTACTATGGCTACACCTTC. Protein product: CASSLVTGATGYYGYTF.